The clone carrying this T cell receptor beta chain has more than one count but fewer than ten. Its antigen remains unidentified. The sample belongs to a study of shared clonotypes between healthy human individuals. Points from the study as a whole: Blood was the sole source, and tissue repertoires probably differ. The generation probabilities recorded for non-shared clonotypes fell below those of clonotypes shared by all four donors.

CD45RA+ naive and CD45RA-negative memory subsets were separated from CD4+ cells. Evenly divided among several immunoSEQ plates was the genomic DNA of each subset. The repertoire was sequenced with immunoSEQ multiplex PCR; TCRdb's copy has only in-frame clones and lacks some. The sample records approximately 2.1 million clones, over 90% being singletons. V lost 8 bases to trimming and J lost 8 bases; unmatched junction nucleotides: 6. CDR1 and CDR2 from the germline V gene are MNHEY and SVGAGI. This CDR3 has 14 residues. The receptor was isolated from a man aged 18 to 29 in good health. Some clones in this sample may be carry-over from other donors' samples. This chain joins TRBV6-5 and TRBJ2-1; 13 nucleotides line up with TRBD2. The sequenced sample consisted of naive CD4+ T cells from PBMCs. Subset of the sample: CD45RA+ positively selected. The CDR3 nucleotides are TGTGCCAGCTTGAGGACTAGCGGGAGCGATGAGCAGTTCTTC. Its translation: CASLRTSGSDEQFF.